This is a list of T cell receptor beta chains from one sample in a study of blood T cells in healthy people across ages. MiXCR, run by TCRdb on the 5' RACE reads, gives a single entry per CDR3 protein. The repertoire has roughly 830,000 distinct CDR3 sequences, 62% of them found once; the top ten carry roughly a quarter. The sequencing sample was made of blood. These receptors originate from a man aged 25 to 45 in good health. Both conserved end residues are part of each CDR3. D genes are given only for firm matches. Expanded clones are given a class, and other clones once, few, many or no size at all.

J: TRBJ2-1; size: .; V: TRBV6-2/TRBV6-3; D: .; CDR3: CASSYSGGFHEQFF; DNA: TGTGCCAGCAGTTACTCGGGAGGTTTCCATGAGCAGTTCTTC
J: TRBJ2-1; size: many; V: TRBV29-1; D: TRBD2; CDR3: CSVISGGPYNEQFF; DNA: TGCAGCGTGATAAGCGGGGGGCCATACAATGAGCAGTTCTTC
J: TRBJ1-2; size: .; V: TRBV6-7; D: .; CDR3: CASRLDIYYGYTF; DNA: TGTGCCAGCAGACTAGACATCTACTATGGCTACACCTTC
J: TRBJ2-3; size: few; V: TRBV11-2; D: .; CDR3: CASSFGRRRPSTDTQYF; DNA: TGTGCCAGCAGCTTCGGGAGACGTAGACCCAGCACAGATACGCAGTATTTT
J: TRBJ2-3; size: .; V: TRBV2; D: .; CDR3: CASSPLSGFTDTQYF; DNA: TGTGCCAGCAGCCCACTGAGCGGGTTCACAGATACGCAGTATTTT
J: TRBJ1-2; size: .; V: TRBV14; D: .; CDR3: CASSQVRKAVDGYTF; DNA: TGTGCCAGCAGCCAAGTAAGAAAGGCAGTAGATGGCTACACCTTC
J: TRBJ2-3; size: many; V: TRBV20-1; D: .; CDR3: CSAPEGGATDTQYF; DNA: TGCAGTGCCCCCGAAGGGGGAGCCACAGATACGCAGTATTTT
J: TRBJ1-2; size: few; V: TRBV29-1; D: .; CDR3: CSVSQGRAQDYGYTF; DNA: TGCAGCGTTAGTCAGGGGCGCGCCCAGGACTATGGCTACACCTTC
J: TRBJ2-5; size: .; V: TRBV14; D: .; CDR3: CASSHQNGEETQYF; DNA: TGTGCCAGCAGCCACCAAAACGGGGAAGAGACCCAGTACTTC
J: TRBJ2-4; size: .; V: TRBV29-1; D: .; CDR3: CSVAGRAKNIQYF; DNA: TGCAGCGTGGCAGGAAGGGCCAAAAACATTCAGTACTTC
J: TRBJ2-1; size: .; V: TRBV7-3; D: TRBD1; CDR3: CASSPKDRGSYNEQFF; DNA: TGTGCCAGCAGCCCAAAGGACAGGGGTTCATACAATGAGCAGTTCTTC
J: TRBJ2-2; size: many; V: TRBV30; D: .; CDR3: CAWPAGTGELFF; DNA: TGTGCCTGGCCTGCGGGGACCGGGGAGCTGTTTTTT
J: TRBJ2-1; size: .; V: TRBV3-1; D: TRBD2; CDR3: CASSQDLGGFWSYNEQFF; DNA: TGTGCCAGCAGCCAAGATCTGGGGGGGTTCTGGTCCTACAATGAGCAGTTCTTC
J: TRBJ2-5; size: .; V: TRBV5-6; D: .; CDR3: CASSAPGRQQETQYF; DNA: TGTGCCAGCAGCGCACCGGGACGGCAACAAGAGACCCAGTACTTC
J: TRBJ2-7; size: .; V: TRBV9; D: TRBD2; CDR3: CASSVDSGGFDEQYF; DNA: TGTGCCAGCAGCGTAGACAGCGGGGGGTTCGACGAGCAGTACTTC
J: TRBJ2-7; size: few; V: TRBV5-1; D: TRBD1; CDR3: CASSLVRGQDEQYF; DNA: TGCGCCAGCAGCTTGGTTAGGGGGCAGGACGAGCAGTACTTC
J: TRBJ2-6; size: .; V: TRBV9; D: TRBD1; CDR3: CASSAGGQGASGANVLTF; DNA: TGTGCCAGCAGCGCCGGGGGACAGGGGGCTTCTGGGGCCAACGTCCTGACTTTC
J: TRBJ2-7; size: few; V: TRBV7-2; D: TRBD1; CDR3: CASSLDQRTGVYEQYF; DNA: TGTGCCAGCAGCTTAGATCAGAGGACAGGAGTTTACGAGCAGTACTTC